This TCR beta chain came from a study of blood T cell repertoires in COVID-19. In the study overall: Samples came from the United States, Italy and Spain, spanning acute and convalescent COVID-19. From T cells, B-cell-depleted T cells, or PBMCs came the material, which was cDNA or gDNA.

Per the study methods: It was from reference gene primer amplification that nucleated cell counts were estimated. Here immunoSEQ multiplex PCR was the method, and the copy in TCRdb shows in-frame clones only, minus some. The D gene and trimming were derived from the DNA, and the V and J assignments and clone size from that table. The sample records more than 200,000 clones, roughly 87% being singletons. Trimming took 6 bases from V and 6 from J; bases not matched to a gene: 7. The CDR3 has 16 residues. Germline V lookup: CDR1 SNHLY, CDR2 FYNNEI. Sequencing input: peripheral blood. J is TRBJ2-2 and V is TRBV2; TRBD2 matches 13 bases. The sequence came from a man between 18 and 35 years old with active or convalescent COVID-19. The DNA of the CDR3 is TGTGCCAGCAGGCAAACTAGCGGGAGGGCCTCCGGGGAGCTGTTTTTT. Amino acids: CASRQTSGRASGELFF.